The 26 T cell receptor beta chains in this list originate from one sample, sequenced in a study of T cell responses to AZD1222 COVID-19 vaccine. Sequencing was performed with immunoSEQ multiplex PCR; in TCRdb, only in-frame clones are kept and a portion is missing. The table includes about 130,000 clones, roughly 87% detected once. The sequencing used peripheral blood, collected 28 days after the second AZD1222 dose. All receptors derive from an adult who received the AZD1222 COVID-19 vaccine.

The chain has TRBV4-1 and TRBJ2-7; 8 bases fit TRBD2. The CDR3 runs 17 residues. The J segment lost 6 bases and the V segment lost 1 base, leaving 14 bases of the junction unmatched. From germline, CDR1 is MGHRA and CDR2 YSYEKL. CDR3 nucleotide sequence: TGCGCCAGCAGCCAAGTTGGTAGGGGGACTAGGAGTTCCGAGCAGTACTTC. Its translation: CASSQVGRGTRSSEQYF.

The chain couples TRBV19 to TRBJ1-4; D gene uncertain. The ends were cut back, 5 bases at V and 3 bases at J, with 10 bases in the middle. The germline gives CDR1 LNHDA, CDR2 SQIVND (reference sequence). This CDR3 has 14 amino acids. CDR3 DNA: TGTGCCAGTAGTGCCGCGGTGGCTAATGAAAAACTGTTTTTT. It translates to CASSAAVANEKLFF.

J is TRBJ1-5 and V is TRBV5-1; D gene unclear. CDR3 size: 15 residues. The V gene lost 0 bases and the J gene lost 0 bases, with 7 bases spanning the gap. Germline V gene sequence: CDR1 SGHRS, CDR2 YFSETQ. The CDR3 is CASSLGVNSNQPQHF. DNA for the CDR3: TGCGCCAGCAGCTTGGGGGTTAATAGCAATCAGCCCCAGCATTTT.

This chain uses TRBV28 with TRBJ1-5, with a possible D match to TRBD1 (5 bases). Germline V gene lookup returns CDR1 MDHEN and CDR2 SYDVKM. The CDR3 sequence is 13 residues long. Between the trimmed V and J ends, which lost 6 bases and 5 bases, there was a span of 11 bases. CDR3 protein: CASSQGPYQPQHF. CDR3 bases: TGTGCCAGCAGCCAGGGCCCCTATCAGCCCCAGCATTTT.

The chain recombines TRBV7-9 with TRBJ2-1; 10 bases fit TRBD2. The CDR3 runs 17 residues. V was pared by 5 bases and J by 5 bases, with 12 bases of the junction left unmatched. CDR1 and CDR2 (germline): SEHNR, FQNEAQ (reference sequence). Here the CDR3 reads CASSLTGTSAVNNEQFF. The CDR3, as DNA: TGTGCCAGCAGCCTAACCGGGACTAGCGCCGTTAACAATGAGCAGTTCTTC.

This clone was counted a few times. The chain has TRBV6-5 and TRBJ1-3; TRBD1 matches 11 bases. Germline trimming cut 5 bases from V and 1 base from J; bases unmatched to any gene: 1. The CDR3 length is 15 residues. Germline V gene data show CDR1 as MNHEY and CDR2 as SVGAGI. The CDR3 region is CASSRDRGSGNTIYF. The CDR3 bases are TGTGCCAGCAGTCGGGACAGGGGGTCTGGAAACACCATATATTTT.

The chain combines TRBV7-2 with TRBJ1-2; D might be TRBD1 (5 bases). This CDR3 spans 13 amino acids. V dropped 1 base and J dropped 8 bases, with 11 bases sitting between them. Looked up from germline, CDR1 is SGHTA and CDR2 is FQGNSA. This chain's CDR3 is CASSLGDGVGYTF. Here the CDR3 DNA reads TGTGCCAGCAGCTTAGGGGACGGAGTCGGCTACACCTTC.

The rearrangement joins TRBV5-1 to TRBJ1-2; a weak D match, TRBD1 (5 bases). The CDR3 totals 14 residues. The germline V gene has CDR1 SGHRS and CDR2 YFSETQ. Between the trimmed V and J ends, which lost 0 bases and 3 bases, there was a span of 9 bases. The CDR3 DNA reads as TGCGCCAGCAGCTTGGGACAGACACACTATGGCTACACCTTC. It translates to CASSLGQTHYGYTF.

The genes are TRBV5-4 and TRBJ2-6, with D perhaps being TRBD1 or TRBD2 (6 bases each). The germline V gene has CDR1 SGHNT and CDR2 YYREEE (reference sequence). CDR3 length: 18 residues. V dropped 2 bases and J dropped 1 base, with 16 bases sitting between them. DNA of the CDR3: TGTGCCAGCAGCTTCGAGGGGGGAGCAATATCTGGGGCCAACGTCCTGACTTTC. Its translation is CASSFEGGAISGANVLTF.

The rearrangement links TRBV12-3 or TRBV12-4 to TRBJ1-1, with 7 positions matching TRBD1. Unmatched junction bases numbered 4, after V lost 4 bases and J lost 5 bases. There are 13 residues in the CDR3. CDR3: CASSSRGATEAFF. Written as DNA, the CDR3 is TGTGCCAGCAGTTCCAGGGGGGCGACTGAAGCTTTCTTT.

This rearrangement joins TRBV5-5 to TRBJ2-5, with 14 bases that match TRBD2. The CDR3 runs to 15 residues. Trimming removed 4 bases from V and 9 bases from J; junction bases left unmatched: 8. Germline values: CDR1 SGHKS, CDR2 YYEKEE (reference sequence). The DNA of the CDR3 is TGTGCCAGCAGCCGATGGACTAGCGGGGGGTGGGCCCAGTACTTC. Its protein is CASSRWTSGGWAQYF. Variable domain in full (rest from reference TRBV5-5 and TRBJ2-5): DAGVTQSPTHLIKTRGQQVTLRCSPISGHKSVSWYQQVLGQGPQFIFQYYEKEERGRGNFPDRFSARQFPNYSSELNVNALLLGDSALYLCASSRWTSGGWAQYFGPGTRLLVL.

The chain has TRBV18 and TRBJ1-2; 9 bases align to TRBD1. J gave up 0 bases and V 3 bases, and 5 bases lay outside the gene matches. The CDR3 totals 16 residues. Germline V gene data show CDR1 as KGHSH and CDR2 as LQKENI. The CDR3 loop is CASSPGTGQSNYGYTF. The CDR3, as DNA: TGTGCCAGCTCACCCGGGACAGGGCAATCTAACTATGGCTACACCTTC.

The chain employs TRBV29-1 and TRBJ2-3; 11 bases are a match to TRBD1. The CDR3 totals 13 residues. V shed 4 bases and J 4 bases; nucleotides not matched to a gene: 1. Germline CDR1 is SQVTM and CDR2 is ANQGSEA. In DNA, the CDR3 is TGCAGCGTTGCGGGACAGGGGGCAGATACGCAGTATTTT. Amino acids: CSVAGQGADTQYF.

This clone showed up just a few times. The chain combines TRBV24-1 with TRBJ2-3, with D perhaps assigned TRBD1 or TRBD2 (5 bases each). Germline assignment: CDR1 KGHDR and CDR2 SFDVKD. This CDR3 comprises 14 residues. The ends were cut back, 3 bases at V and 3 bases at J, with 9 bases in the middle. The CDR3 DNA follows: TGTGCCACCAGTGATAGCAGGGAGACAGATACGCAGTATTTT. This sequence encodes CATSDSRETDTQYF.

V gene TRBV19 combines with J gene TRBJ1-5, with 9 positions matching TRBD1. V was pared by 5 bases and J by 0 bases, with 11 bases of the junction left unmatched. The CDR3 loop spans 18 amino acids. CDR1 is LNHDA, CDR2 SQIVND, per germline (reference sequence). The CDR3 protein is CASSSGQGPPYSNQPQHF. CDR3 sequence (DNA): TGTGCCAGTAGTTCCGGACAGGGGCCCCCCTATAGCAATCAGCCCCAGCATTTT.

CDR3 residues: CASNMALEDTQYF. The CDR3 region has the DNA TGTGCCAGCAACATGGCCCTCGAAGATACGCAGTATTTT. The V gene is TRBV2, the J gene TRBJ2-3; D remains ambiguous. The CDR3 has 13 amino acids. Trimming took 7 bases from V and 5 from J, leaving 13 bases between them. Per the germline V gene, CDR1 is SNHLY and CDR2 is FYNNEI.

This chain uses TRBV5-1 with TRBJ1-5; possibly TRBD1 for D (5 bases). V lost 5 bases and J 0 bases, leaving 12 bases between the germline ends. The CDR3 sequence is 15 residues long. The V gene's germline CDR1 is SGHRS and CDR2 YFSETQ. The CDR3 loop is CASRRDGNSNQPQHF. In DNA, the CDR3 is TGCGCCAGCAGACGGGACGGAAATAGCAATCAGCCCCAGCATTTT.

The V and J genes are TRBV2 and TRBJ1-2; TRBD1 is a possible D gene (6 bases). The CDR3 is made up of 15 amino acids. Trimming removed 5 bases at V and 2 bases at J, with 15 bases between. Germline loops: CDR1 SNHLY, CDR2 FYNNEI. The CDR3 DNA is TGTGCCAGCAGTCTACAGGGCGGGGAGAACTATGGCTACACCTTC. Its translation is CASSLQGGENYGYTF.

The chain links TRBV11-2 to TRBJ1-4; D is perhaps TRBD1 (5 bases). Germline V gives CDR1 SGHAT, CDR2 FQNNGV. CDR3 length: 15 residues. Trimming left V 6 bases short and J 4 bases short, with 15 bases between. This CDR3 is CASRPGTTSNEKLFF. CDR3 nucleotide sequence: TGTGCCAGCAGGCCTGGGACGACTAGTAATGAAAAACTGTTTTTT.

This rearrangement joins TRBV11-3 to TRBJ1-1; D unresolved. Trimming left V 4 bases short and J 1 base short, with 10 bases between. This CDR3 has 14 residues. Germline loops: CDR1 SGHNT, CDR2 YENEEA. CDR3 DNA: TGTGCCAGCAGCTCCAGGAGGGAGAACACTGAAGCTTTCTTT. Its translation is CASSSRRENTEAFF.

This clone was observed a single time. CDR3 DNA sequence: TGTGCCAGCAGTTGGACTAGCGGATATACCGGGGAGCTGTTTTTT. This gives the protein CASSWTSGYTGELFF. V gene TRBV6-5 combines with J gene TRBJ2-2, with 10 bases fitting TRBD2. Germline CDR1 and CDR2: MNHEY and SVGAGI. With V trimmed by 4 bases and J by 5 bases, 4 bases remained unmatched. The CDR3 runs 15 residues.

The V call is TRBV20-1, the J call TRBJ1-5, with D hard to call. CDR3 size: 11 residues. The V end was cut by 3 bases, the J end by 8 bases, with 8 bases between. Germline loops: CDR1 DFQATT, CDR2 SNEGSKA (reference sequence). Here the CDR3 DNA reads TGCAGTGCTAGTGTGCGGGAGCCCCAGCATTTT. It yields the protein CSASVREPQHF.

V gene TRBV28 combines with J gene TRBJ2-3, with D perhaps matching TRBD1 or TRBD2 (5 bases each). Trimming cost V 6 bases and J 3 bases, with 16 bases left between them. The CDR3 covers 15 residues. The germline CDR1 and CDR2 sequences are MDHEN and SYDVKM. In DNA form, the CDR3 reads TGTGCCAGCAGCTTGAGGGGCGCCCGTACAGATACGCAGTATTTT. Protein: CASSLRGARTDTQYF. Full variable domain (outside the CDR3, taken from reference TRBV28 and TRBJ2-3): DVKVTQSSRYLVKRTGEKVFLECVQDMDHENMFWYRQDPGLGLRLIYFSYDVKMKEKGDIPEGYSVSREKKERFSLILESASTNQTSMYLCASSLRGARTDTQYFGPGTRLTVL.

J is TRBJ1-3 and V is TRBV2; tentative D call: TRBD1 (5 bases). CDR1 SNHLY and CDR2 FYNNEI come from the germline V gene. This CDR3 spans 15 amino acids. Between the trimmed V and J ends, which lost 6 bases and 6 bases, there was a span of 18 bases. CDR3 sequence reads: CASSPFRGLANTIYF. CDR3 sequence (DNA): TGTGCCAGCAGCCCCTTTCGGGGGTTGGCAAACACCATATATTTT.

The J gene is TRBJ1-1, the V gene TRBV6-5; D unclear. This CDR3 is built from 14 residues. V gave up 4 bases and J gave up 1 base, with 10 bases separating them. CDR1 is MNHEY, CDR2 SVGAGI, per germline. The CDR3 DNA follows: TGTGCCAGCAGTTTAGACACATCGAACACTGAAGCTTTCTTT. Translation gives CASSLDTSNTEAFF.

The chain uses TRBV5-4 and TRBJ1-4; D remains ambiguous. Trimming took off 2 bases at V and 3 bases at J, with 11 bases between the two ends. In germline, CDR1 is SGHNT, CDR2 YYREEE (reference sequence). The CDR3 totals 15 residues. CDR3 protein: CASSLDGRANEKLFF. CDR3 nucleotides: TGTGCCAGCAGCTTAGACGGAAGGGCTAATGAAAAACTGTTTTTT. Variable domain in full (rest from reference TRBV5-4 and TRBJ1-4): ETGVTQSPTHLIKTRGQQVTLRCSSQSGHNTVSWYQQALGQGPQFIFQYYREEENGRGNFPPRFSGLQFPNYSSELNVNALELDDSALYLCASSLDGRANEKLFFGSGTQLSVL.